This TCR beta chain was recorded in a study of T cell repertoires in cytomegalovirus infection. Study-wide background: From public TCR beta signatures came an indication of both CMV infection and matching HLA type.

As regards this clonotype: Just one base apart from a much larger clone, this may be a read error.

From the reads, TCRdb called clonotypes with MiXCR, one entry per CDR3 protein. The sample yields hundreds of thousands of distinct CDR3 sequences, approximately 24% seen once. The sequence came from a human donor in good health (CMV status not recorded). Some clones in this sample may be carry-over from other donors' samples. Sequencing was done on a sample of CD8+ T cells from PBMCs.

The CDR3 DNA reads TGTGCCAGCAGGGCAGGACAGGGGGTAGTCACCGGGGAGCCGTTTTTT. Protein sequence: CASRAGQGVVTGEPFF. The chain recombines TRBV28 with TRBJ2-2; TRBD1 matches 10 bases. Per the germline V gene, CDR1 is MDHEN and CDR2 is SYDVKM. This CDR3 comprises 16 residues.